This is a list of T cell receptor beta chains from one sample in a study of tissue T cells after allogeneic stem cell transplantation. Using immunoSEQ multiplex PCR, the repertoire was profiled, and TCRdb retains in-frame clones only, with some absent. The sample holds about 26,000 clones, 91% seen once. The source was blood, collected before transplantation. Receptors were obtained from a male donor aged 60 or over who later had graft-versus-host disease after an allogeneic stem cell transplant. Both conserved end residues are trimmed from each CDR3.

V gene,CDR3 length,CDR3 protein
TRBV3-1/TRBV3-2,12,ASSLDRETGELF
TRBV28,12,ASSPRMAGYGYT
TRBV2,13,ASSAQRRPGEGYT
TRBV5-4,11,ASRAGRGYEQY
TRBV2,9,ASSELYEQY
TRBV18,11,ASSPGNRETQY
TRBV5-5,14,ASSLGNGLPQETQY
TRBV6-5,12,ASTQGRAYNEQF
TRBV7-3,16,ASSPGGTSGRGGHEQF
TRBV29-1,11,SVDTGKSYGYT
TRBV28,13,ASRRGQGTTDTQY
TRBV6-5,9,ASMGGAPLH
TRBV6-5,11,ASKVDREGEQY
TRBV28,13,ASSPQDGSGEKLF
TRBV29-1,14,SVSGRQGQDTGELF
TRBV5-5,14,ASSLAGFGDNYEQY
TRBV19,15,ASNPRANRGSTDTQY
TRBV6-4,12,ASSETANTGELF
TRBV5-1,13,ASTVAGGSYNEQF
TRBV7-3,14,ASSPQGARSGNTIY
TRBV5-5,12,ASSLGQGSYEQY
TRBV19,13,ASSIPGHGLDEQY
TRBV19,13,ASSSRDRGPGELF
TRBV15,11,ATEGGSNQPQH
TRBV15,15,ATSRGSNAQAPNTIY
TRBV5-4,14,ASSLPPSGGTDTQY
TRBV7-2,14,ASSLEAGPNTGELF
TRBV7-7,14,ASSLAGDRVNTEAF
TRBV25-1,14,ASSEGGLVSPHEQF
TRBV27,12,ASSAWSALSAQH
TRBV29-1,11,SAAGAGANVLT
TRBV2,14,ASSERRAGLVPGYT
TRBV5-8,12,ASSRTGLLEKLF
TRBV9,13,ASSVEASLGVEQY
TRBV6-5,12,ASSLGTGANVLT
TRBV6-5,13,ASSIRDRGGTEAF
TRBV2,13,ASAGQGRVNTEAF
TRBV7-9,11,ASSPLTPFEAF
TRBV11-3,15,ASSLGSWRGLGHEQF
TRBV18,12,ASASGQGFYEQY
TRBV18,14,ASSQRGLAGGNEQF
TRBV28,11,ASSLFPGNGYT
TRBV28,15,ASSFLGRREPQETQY
TRBV14,14,ASSLGGRQSLYEQY
TRBV5-1,14,ASSLAGTANTGELF
TRBV18,13,ASSPAGQGTTEAF
TRBV9,14,ASSVEGQMGDSPLH
TRBV6-6,13,ASTREDSGANVLT
TRBV20-1,9,SGQTSYEQY
TRBV28,13,ASSLGGQGNEKLF
TRBV28,13,ASSRYRGGGYEQY
TRBV18,12,ASSGLAGGNEQF
TRBV7-5,14,VRSRLAGWRTYGYT
TRBV2,12,ATSFHRLSYEQY
TRBV5-1,14,ASSLALTGGQGTQY
TRBV24-1,13,ATSDLAGGPGEQY